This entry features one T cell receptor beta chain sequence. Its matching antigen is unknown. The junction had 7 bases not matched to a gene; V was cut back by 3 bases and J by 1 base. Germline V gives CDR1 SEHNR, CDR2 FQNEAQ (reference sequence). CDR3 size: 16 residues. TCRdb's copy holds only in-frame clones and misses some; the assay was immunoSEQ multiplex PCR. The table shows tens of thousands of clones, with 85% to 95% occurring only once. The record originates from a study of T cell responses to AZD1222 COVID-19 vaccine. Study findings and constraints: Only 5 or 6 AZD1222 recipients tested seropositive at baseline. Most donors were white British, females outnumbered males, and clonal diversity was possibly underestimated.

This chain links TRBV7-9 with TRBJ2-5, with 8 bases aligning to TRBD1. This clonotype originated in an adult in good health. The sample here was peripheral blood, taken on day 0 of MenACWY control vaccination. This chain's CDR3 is CASSFSPQGAQETQYF. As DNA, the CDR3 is TGTGCCAGCAGCTTTTCCCCCCAGGGGGCCCAAGAGACCCAGTACTTC. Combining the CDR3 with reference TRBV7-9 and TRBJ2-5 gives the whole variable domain DTGVSQNPRHKITKRGQNVTFRCDPISEHNRLYWYRQTLGQGPEFLTYFQNEAQLEKSRLLSDRFSAERPKGSFSTLEIQRTEQGDSAMYLCASSFSPQGAQETQYFGPGTRLLVL.